These 7 T cell receptor beta chains were sequenced from one sample in a study of blood T cell repertoires in COVID-19. Only in-frame clones appear in the TCRdb table, and some are missing; sequencing was by immunoSEQ multiplex PCR. This sample carries roughly 130,000 clones, about four fifths of them seen once, and the ten largest clones take 9% to 15%. The sequenced sample was peripheral blood. These receptors all come from an older woman with acute or convalescent COVID-19.

V usage is TRBV12-5 and J usage is TRBJ2-2, with a tentative D call TRBD2 (6 bases). CDR1 is LGHNT, CDR2 FRNRAP, per germline. Trimming shortened V by 8 bases and J by 2 bases, and 15 bases separated the two germline ends. The CDR3 loop spans 15 amino acids. The CDR3 spells CASRSGGINTGELFF. CDR3 DNA sequence: TGTGCTAGTCGGTCCGGGGGAATCAACACCGGGGAGCTGTTTTTT.

This sequence joins TRBV5-1 and TRBJ2-7; D may be TRBD2 (6 bases). The V gene lost 0 bases and the J gene lost 4 bases, with 11 bases spanning the gap. CDR3 size: 14 residues. Germline V lookup: CDR1 SGHRS, CDR2 YFSETQ. For the CDR3, the DNA is TGCGCCAGCAGCTTGGCAAGGGGAGGATACGAGCAGTACTTC. It specifies CASSLARGGYEQYF.

J is TRBJ2-5 and V is TRBV3-1 (or the pseudogene TRBV3-2), with a weak D call TRBD2 (6 bases). The CDR3 has 14 residues. V lost 5 bases, J lost 3 bases, and 13 bases lay in between. CDR1 LGHDT and CDR2 YNNKEL come from the germline V gene (reference sequence). The CDR3 coding sequence is TGTGCCAGCAGCATTGGGACTCCTAAAGAGACCCAGTACTTC. Amino acids: CASSIGTPKETQYF.

The V and J genes are TRBV24-1 and TRBJ1-5; D may be TRBD1 (5 bases). The V gene's germline CDR1 is KGHDR and CDR2 SFDVKD. V gave up 10 bases and J gave up 3 bases, with 18 bases separating them. This CDR3 is built from 15 residues. The CDR3 is CATRDWSVINQPQHF. CDR3 DNA sequence: TGTGCCACGAGGGACTGGTCGGTGATCAATCAGCCCCAGCATTTT.

The gene calls are TRBV10-2 and TRBJ1-1; the match to TRBD1 covers 9 bases. The CDR3 spans 14 residues. The germline V gene encodes CDR1 WSHSY and CDR2 SAAADI. Unmatched junction bases numbered 6, after V lost 6 bases and J lost 4 bases. The chain's CDR3 is CASRTGTGSTEAFF. The DNA for the CDR3 is TGCGCCAGCAGGACCGGGACAGGGTCCACTGAAGCTTTCTTT.

The V call is TRBV24-1, the J call TRBJ1-2, with D unresolved. Germline V lookup: CDR1 KGHDR, CDR2 SFDVKD. There are 14 residues in the CDR3. V lost 7 bases and J 2 bases, leaving 13 bases between the germline ends. The CDR3 here is CATSRTGLNYGYTF. The CDR3 nucleotides read TGTGCCACCAGCCGGACGGGATTAAACTATGGCTACACCTTC.

This clone was found a few times. J is TRBJ2-2 and V is TRBV6-2 or TRBV6-3; 11 positions match TRBD2. Unmatched junction bases numbered 8, after V lost 2 bases and J lost 0 bases. The CDR3 totals 19 residues. Per the germline V gene, CDR1 is MNHEY and CDR2 is SVGEGT. DNA for the CDR3: TGTGCCAGCAGTTACGCCCTACTAGCGGGGGCACCGAACACCGGGGAGCTGTTTTTT. Amino acid sequence: CASSYALLAGAPNTGELFF.